This entry concerns a single T cell receptor beta chain. Antigen specificity is unknown. The CDR3 consists of 17 residues. The trim removed 0 bases at V and 5 bases at J, leaving 4 bases unmatched. Germline V gene lookup returns CDR1 SGHAT and CDR2 FQDESV (reference sequence). Clones were sequenced by immunoSEQ multiplex PCR, and TCRdb holds only the in-frame ones, with some missing. The table records 45,000 or so clones, approximately 91% of them present only once. This sample was taken from a study of OX40 agonist ivuxolimab in advanced cancers. For the study at large: Enrollees could have had prior anti-PD-1, anti-PD-L1 or anti-CTLA-4 therapy, which more than 30% had received. Partial responses were achieved by three patients, one with hepatocellular carcinoma and two with cutaneous melanoma. Whole-study findings and limits: Expanded peripheral T cells had an undetermined antigen specificity.

The chain links TRBV11-1 to TRBJ2-1; 13 nucleotides align to TRBD2. Sample: CD4+ or CD8+ T cells sorted from blood, taken in a trial of the OX40 agonist ivuxolimab. The sequence came from an adult with an advanced solid tumor such as melanoma, head and neck, liver or kidney cancer. CDR3 protein: CASSLARTSGRHNEQFF. For the CDR3, the DNA is TGTGCCAGCAGCTTAGCGCGGACTAGCGGGAGACACAATGAGCAGTTCTTC.